Presented here are 11 T cell receptor beta chains from one specimen sequenced in a study of identical twins. In TCRdb, the 5' RACE reads were re-called with MiXCR into one record per CDR3 protein. The profile shows about 550,000 distinct CDR3 sequences, about 22% of them singletons. This sample was shared with a second study, whose subject was yellow fever vaccine responses in identical twins.

Source material: CD4+ T cells sorted from blood. The receptors shown here come from a woman younger than 35 in good health.

This clonotype was seen only a few times. The chain is built from TRBV7-3 and TRBJ2-1, with D tentatively TRBD1 (6 bases). Germline-derived CDR1 and CDR2 are SGHTA and FQGTGA. Trimming took off 2 bases at V and 2 bases at J, with 19 bases between the two ends. The length of the CDR3 is 18 residues. The CDR3 nucleotides are TGTGCCAGCAGCTTAGTGCCCGTCGGACAGATTACCTACAATGAGCAGTTCTTC. It encodes CASSLVPVGQITYNEQFF.

The chain employs TRBV11-2 and TRBJ1-1; D remains ambiguous. CDR3 length: 15 residues. The V and J ends lost 5 bases and 1 base respectively, with 14 bases between them. Per the germline V gene, CDR1 is SGHAT and CDR2 is FQNNGV. CDR3 DNA sequence: TGTGCCAGCAGCCAGAGGCAGTTAAAGAACACTGAAGCTTTCTTT. This codes for CASSQRQLKNTEAFF.

This clonotype has just a few counts. The CDR3 reads CSSGLAGYLDTQYF. As DNA, the CDR3 is TGCAGCTCGGGACTAGCGGGGTACTTAGATACGCAGTATTTT. The chain couples TRBV29-1 to TRBJ2-3; 13 bases line up with TRBD2. The germline V gene has CDR1 SQVTM and CDR2 ANQGSEA. V shed 8 bases and J 5 bases; nucleotides not matched to a gene: 7. The CDR3 extends over 14 amino acids.

The chain is built from TRBV5-1 and TRBJ2-1, with D unresolved. The germline V and J ends were trimmed by 3 bases and 0 bases, with 13 bases remaining between them. Germline CDR1 is SGHRS and CDR2 is YFSETQ. This CDR3 is built from 16 residues. CDR3 residues: CASSYNSDTSYNEQFF. DNA of the CDR3: TGCGCCAGCAGCTACAACAGCGACACCTCCTACAATGAGCAGTTCTTC. The full variable domain, its missing parts supplied by reference TRBV5-1 and TRBJ2-1, is KAGVTQTPRYLIKTRGQQVTLSCSPISGHRSVSWYQQTPGQGLQFLFEYFSETQRNKGNFPGRFSGRQFSNSRSEMNVSTLELGDSALYLCASSYNSDTSYNEQFFGPGTRLTVL.

This clonotype showed up just a few times. This chain connects TRBV6-1 to TRBJ1-4, with unresolved D. The V gene lost 4 bases and the J gene lost 1 base, with 4 bases spanning the gap. The CDR3 consists of 13 residues. Germline V gives CDR1 MNHNS, CDR2 SASEGT. The DNA for the CDR3 is TGTGCCAGCAGTGGCCAAACTAATGAAAAACTGTTTTTT. This translates into CASSGQTNEKLFF.

The CDR3 here is CATSRDTGPDTQYF. The CDR3 bases are TGTGCCACCAGCAGAGATACGGGGCCGGATACGCAGTATTTT. The chain links TRBV15 to TRBJ2-3; D possibly uses TRBD1 or TRBD2 (5 bases each). V was pared by 0 bases and J by 6 bases, with 10 bases between. The V gene's germline CDR1 is LNHNV and CDR2 YYDKDF (reference sequence). The length of the CDR3 is 14 residues.

This clonotype appeared a few times. The J gene is TRBJ1-1, the V gene TRBV3-1, with D uncertain. The CDR3 contains 13 residues. Germline loops: CDR1 LGHDT, CDR2 YNNKEL (reference sequence). Trimming took 2 bases from V and 11 from J, leaving 15 bases between them. CDR3 region: CASSQSESLQAFF. The CDR3 region has the DNA TGTGCCAGCAGCCAATCCGAAAGTTTGCAGGCTTTCTTT.

This chain connects TRBV28 to TRBJ2-7; a possible D gene is TRBD2 (5 bases). This CDR3 is 14 amino acids long. Germline-derived CDR1 and CDR2 are MDHEN and SYDVKM. V lost 3 bases to trimming and J lost 2 bases, with 11 bases between them. The CDR3 loop reads CASSLVRAPYEQYF. DNA of the CDR3: TGTGCCAGCAGTTTGGTGCGGGCCCCCTACGAGCAGTACTTC.

This clonotype was found a few times. The V call is TRBV10-3, the J call TRBJ2-3; no reliable D call. The CDR3 is made up of 13 amino acids. Germline CDR1 ENHRY, CDR2 SYGVKD. Trimming removed 4 bases from V and 4 bases from J, with 9 bases in between. The CDR3 sequence: CAISAPLADTQYF. The CDR3 coding sequence is TGTGCCATCAGTGCGCCCCTAGCAGATACGCAGTATTTT.

This clonotype was observed a handful of times. The V and J genes are TRBV12-3 or TRBV12-4 and TRBJ2-1; D not resolved. V dropped 3 bases and J dropped 5 bases, with 8 bases sitting between them. The CDR3 is 13 residues long. CDR3 DNA: TGTGCCAGCAGTTTCCTAAGGGACAATGAGCAGTTCTTC. It codes for CASSFLRDNEQFF.

J is TRBJ2-2 and V is TRBV5-1; the D is unclear. The CDR3 length is 15 residues. The germline V and J ends were trimmed by 4 bases and 3 bases, with 13 bases remaining between them. The germline CDR1 and CDR2 sequences are SGHRS and YFSETQ. DNA for the CDR3: TGCGCCAGCAGCGCCCGGCCTGTGGACACCGGGGAGCTGTTTTTT. It codes for CASSARPVDTGELFF.